The TCR beta chain described here comes from a study of blood T cell repertoires in COVID-19. As handled by the study authors: Estimation of nucleated cell counts relied on the amplification of reference gene primers. TCRdb keeps only in-frame clones here, not all; method: immunoSEQ multiplex PCR. V, J and clone size reflect that table, while D and trimming were determined from the DNA. Among over 200,000 clones, around four fifths were seen once, and the ten largest hold roughly 7.6%. V was clipped by 4 bases and J by 3 bases; unmatched bases: 10. Germline V gene data show CDR1 as MDHEN and CDR2 as SYDVKM. The CDR3 sequence is 17 residues long.

Sequenced: peripheral blood. The rearrangement uses TRBV28 and TRBJ1-5; 9 bases match TRBD1. This clonotype was obtained from a woman in her forties or fifties with active or convalescent COVID-19. CDR3 loop: CASSSHGGQGINQPQHF. The CDR3 DNA reads as TGTGCCAGCAGTTCCCACGGGGGACAGGGAATCAATCAGCCCCAGCATTTT.